The entry below describes one T cell receptor beta chain. These data come from a study of technical replicates of blood from a handful of donors. The CDR3 loop spans 13 amino acids. Germline V gives CDR1 SGHRS, CDR2 YFSETQ. V lost 4 bases, J lost 2 bases, and 8 bases lay in between. Sequencing used immunoSEQ multiplex PCR; TCRdb keeps in-frame clones, though not all of them. The sample lists about 75,000 clones, about 97% seen once, with roughly 0.17% in the top ten. The chain employs TRBV5-1 and TRBJ2-3; D ambiguous. The sequencing sample was made of T cells isolated from PBMCs. The TCR was taken from a human donor in good health. The CDR3 reads CASSIPSTDTQYF. The CDR3 region has the DNA TGCGCCAGCAGCATCCCTTCCACAGATACGCAGTATTTT.